One sample yielded the 30 T cell receptor beta chains listed below, sequenced in a study of regulatory T cells in long-lasting Graves disease. Construction of TCR beta libraries relied on iRepertoire HTBI primers and on Arm-PCR targeting CDR3 regions. TCRdb re-called the multiplex PCR reads through MiXCR, storing one row per CDR3 protein. This table has 520,000 or so distinct CDR3 sequences, 12% appearing once. Time point meaning: newly diagnosed GD, antithyroid drugs for less than 3 months. PBMC-derived RNA was used for the TCR library. The sample also formed part of further work on T cells in Graves' hyperthyroidism and ophthalmopathy.

The sequences come from peripheral blood mononuclear cells (PBMCs), collected at new diagnosis, from a patient treated with antithyroid drugs. The source is a woman aged 25 to 39 with Graves disease.

The chain uses TRBV18 and TRBJ1-6, with D tentatively TRBD1 (5 bases). This CDR3 spans 18 amino acids. Per germline, CDR1 KGHSH and CDR2 LQKENI. V was trimmed by 6 bases and J by 0 bases, leaving 18 bases between them. The CDR3 here is CASSSPGGASSYNSPLHF. The DNA for the CDR3 is TGTGCCAGCTCTTCACCAGGAGGGGCCAGCTCCTATAATTCACCCCTCCACTTT. Full variable domain (missing parts from reference TRBV18 and TRBJ1-6): NAGVMQNPRHLVRRRGQEARLRCSPMKGHSHVYWYRQLPEEGLKFMVYLQKENIIDESGMPKERFSAEFPKEGPSILRIQQVVRGDSAAYFCASSSPGGASSYNSPLHFGNGTRLTVT.

This clonotype appeared many times. The gene calls are TRBV12-3 or TRBV12-4 and TRBJ1-5; no firm D call. The CDR3 runs 16 residues. V was shortened by 2 bases and J by 5 bases, with 16 bases between the two germline ends. Written as DNA, the CDR3 is TGTGCCAGCAGTTTAAGCAGGTCTCAGGTTCATCAGCCCCAGCATTTT. This gives the protein CASSLSRSQVHQPQHF.

This clonotype was detected ten times or more. V gene TRBV12-3 or TRBV12-4 combines with J gene TRBJ1-1, with 10 bases identical to TRBD1. With V trimmed by 5 bases and J by 7 bases, 13 bases remained unmatched. The CDR3 runs to 16 residues. The CDR3 DNA reads as TGTGCCAGCAGTCATACCGGGACAGGGGTTCGGGGTGAAGCTTTCTTT. Protein: CASSHTGTGVRGEAFF.

This clonotype has at least ten counts. The rearrangement uses TRBV2 and TRBJ1-4, with TRBD1 matching over 7 bases. J lost 7 bases, V lost 6 bases, and 8 bases had no gene match. Looked up from germline, CDR1 is SNHLY and CDR2 is FYNNEI. This CDR3 is built from 14 residues. The CDR3 spells CASSDREGGEKLFF. CDR3 sequence (DNA): TGTGCCAGCAGCGACAGGGAGGGCGGTGAAAAACTGTTTTTT.

The table lists this clonotype with many counts. V and J are TRBV7-2 and TRBJ2-7, with 7 positions matching TRBD2. This CDR3 is built from 12 residues. Germline trimming cut 3 bases from V and 6 bases from J; bases unmatched to any gene: 2. In germline, CDR1 is SGHTA, CDR2 FQGNSA. CDR3 DNA: TGTGCCAGCAGCTTCGGGACTACCGAGCAGTACTTC. Protein product: CASSFGTTEQYF.

This clonotype was observed many times. This chain joins TRBV20-1 and TRBJ2-7, with D uncertain. Trimming stripped 6 bases from V and 0 bases from J, with 9 bases between. Germline V gene lookup returns CDR1 DFQATT and CDR2 SNEGSKA (reference sequence). The CDR3 is made up of 12 amino acids. The CDR3 DNA reads TGCAGTGCCCCGCTCAACTCCTACGAGCAGTACTTC. Amino acids: CSAPLNSYEQYF.

The chain joins TRBV10-3 to TRBJ1-1, with D possibly TRBD1 on 6 matching bases. CDR3 length: 13 residues. The V end was cut by 6 bases, the J end by 5 bases, with 13 bases between. CDR1 and CDR2 from the germline V gene are ENHRY and SYGVKD. CDR3 loop: CAIRGSGETEAFF. The CDR3 bases are TGTGCCATCAGGGGTTCAGGGGAAACTGAAGCTTTCTTT.

This clonotype has ten or more counts. The J gene is TRBJ2-5, the V gene TRBV12-3 or TRBV12-4; D gene ambiguous. With 6 bases removed from V and 1 base from J, the gap between germline ends came to 18 bases. This CDR3 has 16 residues. CDR3 residues: CASSPYSQRVQETQYF. Here the CDR3 DNA reads TGTGCCAGCAGCCCCTACTCCCAGCGTGTCCAAGAGACCCAGTACTTC.

This clonotype was observed at least ten times. This chain uses TRBV10-3 with TRBJ2-5; 7 bases match TRBD2. With V trimmed by 6 bases and J by 2 bases, 6 bases remained unmatched. Germline CDR1 and CDR2: ENHRY and SYGVKD. The CDR3 length is 14 residues. CDR3 sequence reads: CAIRETSSQETQYF. DNA of the CDR3: TGTGCCATCAGGGAGACTAGCAGTCAAGAGACCCAGTACTTC.

The chain combines TRBV15 with TRBJ2-1; a possible D gene is TRBD2 (6 bases). Looked up from germline, CDR1 is LNHNV and CDR2 is YYDKDF (reference sequence). The CDR3 runs 12 residues. The ends were cut back, 7 bases at V and 4 bases at J, with 8 bases in the middle. CDR3 amino acids: CATTGGYNEQFF. In DNA form, the CDR3 reads TGTGCCACCACTGGAGGGTACAATGAGCAGTTCTTC.

This clonotype appeared many times. V and J are TRBV28 and TRBJ1-4; D remains unclear. The CDR3 totals 18 residues. V dropped 4 bases and J dropped 6 bases, with 24 bases sitting between them. Germline values: CDR1 MDHEN, CDR2 SYDVKM. The CDR3: CASSSDNHTPVVYEKLFF. The CDR3 nucleotides read TGTGCCAGCAGTTCCGACAATCATACACCGGTTGTTTATGAAAAACTGTTTTTT. Supplemented by reference TRBV28 and TRBJ1-4, the full variable domain reads DVKVTQSSRYLVKRTGEKVFLECVQDMDHENMFWYRQDPGLGLRLIYFSYDVKMKEKGDIPEGYSVSREKKERFSLILESASTNQTSMYLCASSSDNHTPVVYEKLFFGSGTQLSVL.

Points on this clonotype: It is likely a read error: a sequence one base away is far more abundant. The rearrangement joins TRBV28 to TRBJ2-3, with D perhaps assigned TRBD1 or TRBD2 (5 bases each). The end of the DNA is better explained by TRBJ2-1, so the J call may be wrong. Germline CDR1 MDHEN, CDR2 SYDVKM. The CDR3 length is 14 residues. The CDR3 region has the DNA TGTGCCCGCAGACCAACGGGGCCGACAAAGCCGCAGTTCTTC. Translation: CARRPTGPTKPQFF.

This clonotype has at least ten counts. This chain joins TRBV12-3 or TRBV12-4 and TRBJ2-2; D unresolved. The CDR3 is 16 amino acids. V lost 5 bases, J lost 7 bases, and 20 bases lay in between. This chain's CDR3 is CASSVDTVDPRGELFF. In nucleotides, the CDR3 is TGTGCCAGCAGTGTTGACACCGTAGACCCCCGCGGGGAGCTGTTTTTT.

This clonotype appeared many times. The CDR3 bases are TGTGCCAGCAGTGAAGCGCTTTTGTGGGGCAATCAGCCCCAGCATTTT. This gives the protein CASSEALLWGNQPQHF. The chain combines TRBV2 with TRBJ1-5; D is uncertain. This CDR3 region has 16 residues. The germline gives CDR1 SNHLY, CDR2 FYNNEI. V lost 0 bases, J lost 2 bases, and 11 bases lay in between.

In this sample, this clonotype turned up many times. The V and J genes are TRBV2 and TRBJ2-7; D gene unclear. V gave up 10 bases and J gave up 5 bases, with 21 bases separating them. This CDR3 has 14 residues. From germline, CDR1 is SNHLY and CDR2 FYNNEI. The CDR3 loop is CATKTGPAAHEQYF. CDR3 nucleotides: TGTGCCACTAAGACCGGACCCGCCGCCCACGAGCAGTACTTC.

A note on this clonotype: Just one base apart from a much larger clone, this may be a read error. The chain employs TRBV12-3 or TRBV12-4 and TRBJ2-1, with D perhaps matching TRBD2 (6 bases). This CDR3 comprises 15 residues. Here the CDR3 reads CASSSGPRRGNEQSF. The CDR3 nucleotides are TGTGCCAGCAGTTCCGGCCCCCGGAGGGGCAATGAGCAGTCCTTC.

The J gene is TRBJ2-2, the V gene TRBV7-3; 7 bases line up with TRBD1. CDR1 and CDR2 (germline): SGHTA, FQGTGA. V lost 5 bases, J lost 1 base, and 7 bases stayed unmatched. This CDR3 spans 16 amino acids. The CDR3 DNA reads as TGTGCCAGCAGCGAAGGGGGCAGATTGAACACCGGGGAGCTGTTTTTT. Its protein is CASSEGGRLNTGELFF.

This clonotype occurred many times. The V gene is TRBV7-9, the J gene TRBJ2-7; D perhaps matches TRBD1 (6 bases). CDR1 SEHNR and CDR2 FQNEAQ come from the germline V gene (reference sequence). The CDR3 has 13 residues. With 5 bases removed from V and 5 bases from J, the gap between germline ends came to 13 bases. The CDR3 region has the DNA TGTGCCAGCAGCCAACAGGGACGGAACGAGCAGTACTTC. Protein product: CASSQQGRNEQYF.

The sample holds many counts of this clonotype. CDR3 in DNA: TGTGCCACCAGTGTAGGCAGCCCCGGGACGAGGCAGTTCTTC. It codes for CATSVGSPGTRQFF. The genes are TRBV24-1 and TRBJ2-1; D tentatively fits TRBD1 or TRBD2 (5 bases each). The germline gives CDR1 KGHDR, CDR2 SFDVKD. The CDR3 runs 14 residues. V dropped 5 bases and J dropped 12 bases, with 19 bases sitting between them.

This clonotype was detected many times. The V gene is TRBV7-9, the J gene TRBJ2-1, with TRBD2 identical over 12 bases. In germline, CDR1 is SEHNR, CDR2 FQNEAQ (reference sequence). This CDR3 spans 17 amino acids. Trimming at V came to 5 bases and at J to 9 bases, leaving 14 bases not matched to a gene. Here the CDR3 DNA reads TGTGCCAGCAGCCCCACCCTAGCGGGAGGGCCTTTCGGTGAGCAGTTCTTC. Translating it yields CASSPTLAGGPFGEQFF.

As concerns this clonotype: Being one base from a much bigger clone, this may be a read error. This rearrangement joins TRBV5-1 to TRBJ2-7; 10 nucleotides agree with TRBD2. Per germline, CDR1 SGHRS and CDR2 YFSETQ. The CDR3 spans 16 residues. The CDR3 DNA is TGCGCCAGCAGCTTCTTCTCTAGCGGGAGTTACTACGAGCGGTACTTC. Its translation is CASSFFSSGSYYERYF.

This clonotype occurred many times. CDR3 loop: CASSFVTPNGFGELFF. CDR3 bases: TGTGCCAGCAGTTTTGTCACACCGAATGGATTCGGGGAGCTGTTTTTT. The rearrangement uses TRBV28 and TRBJ2-2; no firm D call. V was pared by 3 bases and J by 7 bases, with 18 bases between. CDR3 length equals 16 residues. Germline assignment: CDR1 MDHEN and CDR2 SYDVKM. Filled out from reference TRBV28 and TRBJ2-2, the complete variable domain reads DVKVTQSSRYLVKRTGEKVFLECVQDMDHENMFWYRQDPGLGLRLIYFSYDVKMKEKGDIPEGYSVSREKKERFSLILESASTNQTSMYLCASSFVTPNGFGELFFGEGSRLTVL.

This clonotype occurred a few times. This chain joins TRBV6-9 and TRBJ2-7; tentative D call: TRBD1 (6 bases). Per germline, CDR1 MNHGY and CDR2 SVAAGI. The germline V and J ends were trimmed by 3 bases and 2 bases, with 14 bases remaining between them. The CDR3 is 15 amino acids. The CDR3 DNA reads as TGTGCCAGCAGTTACCACGCAGGGGTAACCTACGAGCAGTACTTC. Translated, it gives CASSYHAGVTYEQYF.

This clonotype was observed at least ten times. The J gene is TRBJ1-1, the V gene TRBV13; 11 bases line up with TRBD1. Per the germline V gene, CDR1 is PRHDT and CDR2 is FYEKMQ (reference sequence). The CDR3 totals 18 residues. J was trimmed by 3 bases and V by 7 bases; bases with no gene match: 16. The CDR3 sequence: CASNVVSQDRGPDTEAFF. The CDR3 DNA is TGTGCCAGCAACGTCGTAAGCCAGGACAGGGGGCCGGACACTGAAGCTTTCTTT.

The genes are TRBV24-1 and TRBJ1-2; 9 bases agree with TRBD1. Germline CDR1 is KGHDR and CDR2 is SFDVKD. This CDR3 has 15 amino acids. With V trimmed by 2 bases and J by 3 bases, 3 bases remained unmatched. CDR3 nucleotides: TGTGCCACCAGTGATTCTGACAGGGGGTACTATGGCTACACCTTC. Encoded protein: CATSDSDRGYYGYTF.

This clonotype showed up many times. This sequence joins TRBV11-2 and TRBJ2-7; D gene uncertain. CDR1 is SGHAT and CDR2 is FQNNGV in the germline V gene. The CDR3 spans 14 residues. Deletions cut 0 bases from V and 0 bases from J, with 6 bases between. The CDR3 reads CASSLEFSSYEQYF. CDR3 nucleotide sequence: TGTGCCAGCAGCTTAGAATTCAGCTCCTACGAGCAGTACTTC. The whole variable domain, filled in from reference TRBV11-2 and TRBJ2-7, reads EAGVAQSPRYKIIEKRQSVAFWCNPISGHATLYWYQQILGQGPKLLIQFQNNGVVDDSQLPKDRFSAERLKGVDSTLKIQPAKLEDSAVYLCASSLEFSSYEQYFGPGTRLTVT.

The table lists this clonotype with a few counts. This rearrangement joins TRBV18 to TRBJ1-6; 9 bases line up with TRBD1. The CDR3 spans 15 residues. The trim removed 2 bases at V and 10 bases at J, leaving 6 bases unmatched. Germline CDR1 KGHSH, CDR2 LQKENI. The CDR3 is CASSPGTGSNSPLHF. In nucleotides, the CDR3 is TGTGCCAGCTCACCAGGGACAGGGTCGAACTCACCCCTCCACTTT.

This clonotype was observed a handful of times. V usage is TRBV4-1 and J usage is TRBJ2-5; 9 bases align to TRBD1. CDR1 is MGHRA, CDR2 YSYEKL, per germline. This CDR3 contains 16 residues. V was clipped by 4 bases and J by 4 bases; unmatched bases: 10. The CDR3 region has the DNA TGCGCCAGCAGCCGGACGGGACAGGGAAATCGAGAGACCCAGTACTTC. Translating it yields CASSRTGQGNRETQYF.

This clonotype was picked up many times. V usage is TRBV20-1 and J usage is TRBJ2-5; tentative D call: TRBD1 (6 bases). CDR1 is DFQATT and CDR2 is SNEGSKA in the germline V gene (reference sequence). The CDR3 totals 12 residues. The V end lost 6 bases, the J end lost 4 bases, and 12 bases lay between the germline ends. CDR3 DNA: TGCAGTGCGAACAGGGTTTCAGAGACCCAGTACTTC. It codes for CSANRVSETQYF.

In its sample, this clonotype was seen many times. The genes are TRBV11-2 and TRBJ2-5; TRBD1 matches 8 bases. The trim removed 4 bases at V and 5 bases at J, leaving 9 bases unmatched. CDR1 is SGHAT and CDR2 is FQNNGV in the germline V gene. CDR3 length equals 15 residues. CDR3 residues: CASSSLRGRRETQYF. The CDR3 DNA follows: TGTGCCAGCAGCTCACTCAGGGGGCGCAGGGAGACCCAGTACTTC.